Each of the 25 T cell receptor beta chains below was sequenced from the same sample in a study of long-term antiretroviral therapy in people with HIV. Sequencing relied on immunoSEQ assay v3.0, run at survey level. Repertoires were generated with immunoSEQ multiplex PCR, while TCRdb's copy carries only in-frame clones and drops some. The table includes tens of thousands of clones, about 95% detected once. Sequencing used unsorted PBMCs, obtained more than 6 years after starting antiretroviral therapy. The source is a man aged 30 to 39 with HIV.

In DNA, the CDR3 is TGTGCCAGCAGCCCTCGGGTGGGGTCTGGAAACACCATATATTTT. Its translation is CASSPRVGSGNTIYF. The chain employs TRBV9 and TRBJ1-3; D remains ambiguous. Trimming pared 4 bases from V and 1 base from J, leaving 12 bases between. Germline V gene data show CDR1 as SGDLS and CDR2 as YYNGEE. This CDR3 has 15 residues.

The chain is built from TRBV7-2 and TRBJ2-1, with unresolved D. The CDR3 covers 14 residues. The germline gives CDR1 SGHTA, CDR2 FQGNSA. The germline V and J ends were trimmed by 5 bases and 3 bases, with 11 bases remaining between them. CDR3 protein: CASSPGSGYNEQFF. CDR3 bases: TGTGCCAGCAGCCCTGGGTCAGGCTACAATGAGCAGTTCTTC.

CDR3 residues: CASKAAFNYGYTF. The CDR3 nucleotides read TGTGCCAGCAAAGCGGCATTCAACTATGGCTACACCTTC. This rearrangement joins TRBV2 to TRBJ1-2; D not resolved. Germline V gene data show CDR1 as SNHLY and CDR2 as FYNNEI. Trimming shortened V by 7 bases and J by 2 bases, and 11 bases separated the two germline ends. This CDR3 has 13 residues.

The chain employs TRBV2 and TRBJ2-3, with 12 positions matching TRBD2. V lost 4 bases, J lost 0 bases, and 8 bases stayed unmatched. The germline gives CDR1 SNHLY, CDR2 FYNNEI. The CDR3 is 18 amino acids. The CDR3: CASSGLLAGGPSTDTQYF. In nucleotides, the CDR3 is TGTGCCAGCAGTGGGCTGCTAGCGGGAGGGCCTAGCACAGATACGCAGTATTTT.

The chain joins TRBV2 to TRBJ2-7; TRBD1 aligns across 7 bases. After removal of 7 bases from V and 2 bases from J, the junction contained 14 bases not matched to a gene. CDR1 is SNHLY and CDR2 is FYNNEI in the germline V gene. This CDR3 spans 16 amino acids. CDR3 amino acids: CASTRVRDSSPYEQYF. Here the CDR3 DNA reads TGTGCCAGCACCCGTGTCCGGGACAGCTCCCCCTACGAGCAGTACTTC.

In this sample, this clone turned up once. J is TRBJ1-1 and V is TRBV19; TRBD1 matches 8 bases. CDR1 is LNHDA and CDR2 is SQIVND in the germline V gene (reference sequence). The trim removed 9 bases at V and 4 bases at J, leaving 4 bases unmatched. The length of the CDR3 is 12 residues. CDR3 region: CASRGPGTEAFF. CDR3 sequence (DNA): TGTGCCAGCAGGGGGCCTGGCACTGAAGCTTTCTTT.

This clone was detected only a few times. V gene TRBV19 combines with J gene TRBJ2-1; 7 bases agree with TRBD2. This CDR3 contains 15 residues. The germline CDR1 and CDR2 sequences are LNHDA and SQIVND (reference sequence). With V trimmed by 7 bases and J by 0 bases, 6 bases remained unmatched. The CDR3 is CASTPSGGSYNEQFF. The CDR3 DNA reads TGTGCCAGTACCCCTAGCGGAGGCTCCTACAATGAGCAGTTCTTC.

The chain uses TRBV13 and TRBJ2-5, with D possibly being TRBD1 (5 bases). V gave up 2 bases and J gave up 2 bases, with 9 bases separating them. The germline CDR1 and CDR2 sequences are PRHDT and FYEKMQ (reference sequence). This CDR3 is built from 14 residues. CDR3 sequence (DNA): TGTGCCAGCAGCTTACAGGGCCCACAAGAGACCCAGTACTTC. This sequence encodes CASSLQGPQETQYF. The full variable domain, rest sourced from reference TRBV13 and TRBJ2-5, is AAGVIQSPRHLIKEKRETATLKCYPIPRHDTVYWYQQGPGQDPQFLISFYEKMQSDKGSIPDRFSAQQFSDYHSELNMSSLELGDSALYFCASSLQGPQETQYFGPGTRLLVL.

The chain links TRBV4-1 to TRBJ1-2, with D tentatively TRBD1 (5 bases). The germline CDR1 and CDR2 sequences are MGHRA and YSYEKL. Deletions cut 6 bases from V and 3 bases from J, with 17 bases between. This CDR3 has 15 residues. CDR3 protein: CASRPKREGHYGYTF. The CDR3 DNA reads as TGCGCCAGCAGACCCAAGAGGGAGGGGCACTATGGCTACACCTTC.

The chain has TRBV27 and TRBJ1-5; TRBD1 might be the D (6 bases). CDR1 is MNHEY, CDR2 SMNVEV, per germline (reference sequence). V was clipped by 4 bases and J by 1 base, with 8 bases between them. This CDR3 is built from 14 residues. CDR3: CASSSQGSNQPQHF. CDR3 nucleotide sequence: TGTGCCAGCAGTTCTCAGGGGAGCAATCAGCCCCAGCATTTT.

J is TRBJ2-3 and V is TRBV5-1; perhaps TRBD2 as D (5 bases). This CDR3 has 13 amino acids. Trimming cost V 2 bases and J 5 bases, with 9 bases left between them. Germline CDR1 SGHRS, CDR2 YFSETQ. The CDR3 region is CASSLERGDTQYF. The CDR3 bases are TGCGCCAGCAGCTTAGAACGGGGAGATACGCAGTATTTT.

The chain links TRBV30 to TRBJ1-6, with a weak D call TRBD1 (6 bases). Germline V gene sequence: CDR1 GTSNPN, CDR2 SVGIG (reference sequence). V was cut by 3 bases and J by 6 bases, with 9 bases left in between. The CDR3 sequence is 13 residues long. CDR3 nucleotide sequence: TGTGCCTGGAGCGGACAGTTTAATTCACCCCTCCACTTT. Protein: CAWSGQFNSPLHF.

This chain uses TRBV5-1 with TRBJ2-5; a weak D match, TRBD2 (6 bases). The length of the CDR3 is 17 residues. Trimming left V 3 bases short and J 5 bases short, with 23 bases between. CDR1 SGHRS and CDR2 YFSETQ come from the germline V gene. CDR3 residues: CASSSGDLGRGWETQYF. The CDR3 DNA reads as TGCGCCAGCAGCTCTGGTGACCTTGGACGGGGGTGGGAGACCCAGTACTTC.

The chain has TRBV7-2 and TRBJ1-1; D is possibly TRBD1 (5 bases). The V gene lost 5 bases and the J gene lost 0 bases, with 16 bases spanning the gap. Germline V gene sequence: CDR1 SGHTA, CDR2 FQGNSA. The CDR3 is made up of 16 amino acids. Here the CDR3 reads CASSPTHPGLNTEAFF. The CDR3 region has the DNA TGTGCCAGCAGCCCTACCCACCCGGGACTGAACACTGAAGCTTTCTTT.

V and J are TRBV7-9 and TRBJ2-2; 9 bases map to TRBD1. This CDR3 is built from 15 residues. Germline CDR1 and CDR2: SEHNR and FQNEAQ (reference sequence). Trimming at V came to 5 bases and at J to 1 base, leaving 2 bases not matched to a gene. The CDR3 loop reads CASSRGQGNTGELFF. CDR3 bases: TGTGCCAGCAGCCGGGGACAGGGGAACACCGGGGAGCTGTTTTTT. The full variable domain, completed using reference TRBV7-9 and TRBJ2-2, is DTGVSQNPRHKITKRGQNVTFRCDPISEHNRLYWYRQTLGQGPEFLTYFQNEAQLEKSRLLSDRFSAERPKGSFSTLEIQRTEQGDSAMYLCASSRGQGNTGELFFGEGSRLTVL.

The V call is TRBV7-2, the J call TRBJ2-5, with 7 bases matching TRBD1. Germline CDR1 and CDR2: SGHTA and FQGNSA. J was trimmed by 5 bases and V by 5 bases; bases with no gene match: 17. This CDR3 is 17 amino acids long. This CDR3 is CASSVLQGPTFNETQYF. In DNA, the CDR3 is TGTGCCAGCAGCGTATTACAGGGGCCAACTTTTAATGAGACCCAGTACTTC.

This clone was seen a single time. The chain links TRBV7-9 to TRBJ1-5, with D possibly matching TRBD1 (5 bases). With 5 bases removed from V and 9 bases from J, the gap between germline ends came to 17 bases. CDR1 and CDR2 (germline): SEHNR, FQNEAQ (reference sequence). The length of the CDR3 is 14 residues. The CDR3 sequence: CASSPGFAGGPQHF. DNA of the CDR3: TGTGCCAGCAGCCCTGGGTTTGCGGGGGGGCCCCAGCATTTT.

This sequence joins TRBV19 and TRBJ1-5; no definite D call. The CDR3 contains 14 residues. V was pared by 3 bases and J by 7 bases, with 13 bases between. Germline CDR1 LNHDA, CDR2 SQIVND (reference sequence). The CDR3 here is CASSINRGSQPQHF. CDR3 sequence (DNA): TGTGCCAGTAGTATTAACAGAGGGAGCCAGCCCCAGCATTTT.

The chain employs TRBV7-2 and TRBJ2-3; a weak D match, TRBD2 (6 bases). CDR3 length: 16 residues. The V end was cut by 6 bases, the J end by 4 bases, with 20 bases between. Germline values: CDR1 SGHTA, CDR2 FQGNSA. The CDR3 DNA reads TGTGCCAGCAGTCAAAATGGGGGGTTGGCCCCAGATACGCAGTATTTT. Protein sequence: CASSQNGGLAPDTQYF.

The chain is built from TRBV7-9 and TRBJ2-1; 8 nucleotides align to TRBD1. Germline lookup yields CDR1 SEHNR and CDR2 FQNEAQ (reference sequence). CDR3 length: 15 residues. V dropped 5 bases and J dropped 4; count of bases not matched to a gene: 7. Here the CDR3 reads CASSQGTGTYNEQFF. The CDR3 region has the DNA TGTGCCAGCAGCCAAGGGACAGGAACTTACAATGAGCAGTTCTTC. The whole variable domain, filled in from reference TRBV7-9 and TRBJ2-1, reads DTGVSQNPRHKITKRGQNVTFRCDPISEHNRLYWYRQTLGQGPEFLTYFQNEAQLEKSRLLSDRFSAERPKGSFSTLEIQRTEQGDSAMYLCASSQGTGTYNEQFFGPGTRLTVL.

The chain recombines TRBV18 with TRBJ2-2; D is possibly TRBD2 (5 bases). Germline V gives CDR1 KGHSH, CDR2 LQKENI. The CDR3 has 16 residues. V was cut by 1 base and J by 1 base, with 10 bases left in between. DNA of the CDR3: TGTGCCAGCTCACCACAAGGACTGCAGAACACCGGGGAGCTGTTTTTT. Translating it yields CASSPQGLQNTGELFF.

The count of this clone is one. The chain recombines TRBV13 with TRBJ2-3; the match to TRBD2 covers 9 bases. The germline CDR1 and CDR2 sequences are PRHDT and FYEKMQ (reference sequence). The CDR3 length is 14 residues. J lost 6 bases, V lost 5 bases, and 6 bases had no gene match. The CDR3 DNA reads as TGTGCCAGCAGCGAAGGACTAGCGTCGGATACGCAGTATTTT. The encoded protein is CASSEGLASDTQYF.

CDR3 amino acids: CASRPGLAGGRITGELFF. The CDR3 nucleotides read TGTGCCAGCAGGCCGGGACTAGCGGGGGGGCGGATCACCGGGGAGCTGTTTTTT. The chain employs TRBV27 and TRBJ2-2, with TRBD2 matching 16 bases. Germline V lookup: CDR1 MNHEY, CDR2 SMNVEV (reference sequence). With V trimmed by 6 bases and J by 4 bases, 8 bases remained unmatched. CDR3 length equals 18 residues.

The rearrangement joins TRBV7-9 to TRBJ1-2; maybe TRBD1 (5 bases). Trimming took off 7 bases at V and 8 bases at J, with 11 bases between the two ends. The CDR3 is 11 residues long. Germline values: CDR1 SEHNR, CDR2 FQNEAQ (reference sequence). The CDR3 region has the DNA TGTGCCAGCATCGGGGGAGGAGGCTACACCTTC. This encodes CASIGGGGYTF.

This clone was detected once. The chain joins TRBV15 to TRBJ2-2; D is perhaps TRBD2 (5 bases). Germline V gene lookup returns CDR1 LNHNV and CDR2 YYDKDF (reference sequence). This CDR3 region has 15 residues. The V gene lost 1 base and the J gene lost 6 bases, with 12 bases spanning the gap. The CDR3 loop reads CATSRATVRAGELFF. The DNA for the CDR3 is TGTGCCACCAGCAGAGCGACCGTGAGGGCCGGGGAGCTGTTTTTT.